This T cell receptor beta chain was captured by sequencing in a study of blood T cell repertoires in COVID-19. Across the whole study: Italy, Spain and the United States were the sources of the convalescent and acute COVID-19 samples.

Per the germline V gene, CDR1 is MNHEY and CDR2 is SVGAGI. This CDR3 is built from 13 residues. V gave up 11 bases and J gave up 6 bases, with 14 bases separating them. Original handling: Quantification of nucleated cells was approximated via reference gene primer amplification. Produced via immunoSEQ multiplex PCR; TCRdb's table is partial and in-frame only. V and J calls plus clone size are reproduced from that table; the DNA served to infer D and trimming. The sample holds 15,000 to 20,000 clones, about 80% seen once. This clonotype was sampled from a man aged 55 to 70 with active or convalescent COVID-19. V is TRBV6-5 and J is TRBJ1-6, with D unresolved. Input material: peripheral blood. The CDR3 is CAGGLEGNSPLHF. CDR3 DNA: TGTGCCGGCGGGCTGGAGGGTAATTCACCCCTCCACTTT.